Listed below are T cell receptor beta chains from one sample, sequenced in a study of CXCR3-negative and CXCR3-positive naive CD8 T cells. TCRdb re-called the 5' RACE reads and catalogs CDR3 proteins one per entry, DNA excluded. This listing includes roughly 59,000 distinct CDR3 sequences. The specimen sequenced was naive CXCR3+ CD8+ T cells from blood. The receptors derive from a human donor in good health. Some clones in this sample may be carry-over from other donors' samples. Both conserved end residues are part of each CDR3.

J,V,CDR3
TRBJ2-3,TRBV3-1,CASSQERGAGTDTQYF
TRBJ2-7,TRBV7-3,CASSLTDQYEQYF
TRBJ2-7,TRBV6-2/TRBV6-3,CASDRGTYEQYF
TRBJ2-2,TRBV7-7,CASSAGTGFTGELFF
TRBJ2-1,TRBV7-7,CASSSLGDEQFF
TRBJ2-7,TRBV29-1,CSVEDPGTGIYEQYF
TRBJ2-1,TRBV7-2,CASSLVPETYNEQFF
TRBJ2-1,TRBV20-1,CSARAEGQGGEQFF
TRBJ1-1,TRBV27,CASSSGGYTEAFF
TRBJ1-1,TRBV4-3,CASSQDRGAWTEAFF
TRBJ1-1,TRBV5-6,CASSWGAGLSNTEAFF
TRBJ2-3,TRBV10-3,CAISGVGGRWTDTQYF
TRBJ2-3,TRBV29-1,CSVEDLSGSSTDTQYF
TRBJ2-7,TRBV29-1,CSVLQSSYEQYF
TRBJ2-1,TRBV11-2,CASVAGGADEQFF
TRBJ2-7,TRBV7-9,CASSWPGDGLYEQYF
TRBJ1-1,TRBV9,CASSVEGSNTEAFF
TRBJ2-7,TRBV7-3,CASSLNREQYF
TRBJ2-6,TRBV6-5,CASKELLGANVLTF
TRBJ1-1,TRBV18,CASSRLDTLNTEAFF
TRBJ2-2,TRBV7-6,CASSPSFPANTGELFF
TRBJ2-7,TRBV7-9,CASSPRDSLSYEQYF
TRBJ2-1,TRBV29-1,CSVEDQPGGPHNEQFF